The 7 T cell receptor beta chains presented below share a single source sample, sequenced in a study of T cell repertoires in cytomegalovirus infection. TCRdb re-called the reads through MiXCR, storing one row per CDR3 protein. The repertoire holds approximately 200,000 distinct CDR3 sequences, with 28% as singletons. Sequencing input: PBMCs. The receptors stem from a human donor in good health (CMV status not recorded). Some clones in this sample may be carry-over from other donors' samples.

The rearrangement links TRBV2 to TRBJ1-2; weak D call: TRBD1 (5 bases). The CDR3 consists of 15 residues. Deletions cut 5 bases from V and 3 bases from J, with 16 bases between. In germline, CDR1 is SNHLY, CDR2 FYNNEI. This CDR3 is CASSPGFQGDYGYTF. CDR3 DNA: TGTGCCAGCAGTCCGGGGTTTCAAGGGGACTATGGCTACACCTTC. Full variable domain (rest looked up from reference TRBV2 and TRBJ1-2): EPEVTQTPSHQVTQMGQEVILRCVPISNHLYFYWYRQILGQKVEFLVSFYNNEISEKSEIFDDQFSVERPDGSNFTLKIRSTKLEDSAMYFCASSPGFQGDYGYTFGSGTRLTVV.

This clonotype was observed once. A junction boundary mismatches the germline segment, possibly from a read error. The rearrangement uses TRBV6-6 and TRBJ2-7; D assignment may be TRBD1 or TRBD2 (5 bases each). CDR1 is MNHNY, CDR2 SVGAGI, per germline (reference sequence). This CDR3 contains 14 residues. CDR3 protein: CASRRDPNSNEQYF. As DNA, the CDR3 is TGTGCCAGCAGACGGGACCCCAACTCCAACGAGCAGTACTTC.

This clonotype was observed once. The chain joins TRBV19 to TRBJ2-7; TRBD1 or TRBD2 may be the D gene (5 bases each). The CDR3 has 14 residues. Germline V gives CDR1 LNHDA, CDR2 SQIVND (reference sequence). The ends were cut back, 7 bases at V and 2 bases at J, with 15 bases in the middle. Written as DNA, the CDR3 is TGTGCCAGTACCGAGGGGCCAGCTACCTACGAGCAGTACTTC. Amino acid sequence: CASTEGPATYEQYF.

V gene TRBV14 combines with J gene TRBJ1-1; 7 bases line up with TRBD1. Germline V gives CDR1 SGHDN, CDR2 FVKESK. V trimming: 0 bases; J trimming: 2 bases; junction bases outside the gene matches: 6. This CDR3 has 16 amino acids. The CDR3 here is CASSQDGRQGNTEAFF. The CDR3 DNA sequence: TGTGCCAGCAGCCAAGATGGACGACAGGGAAACACTGAAGCTTTCTTT.

The chain combines TRBV6-6 with TRBJ1-4; D might be TRBD1 (5 bases). The germline V gene encodes CDR1 MNHNY and CDR2 SVGAGI (reference sequence). V lost 7 bases and J lost 8, with 14 bases in between. This CDR3 contains 13 residues. In nucleotides, the CDR3 is TGTGCCAGCAATAGGGGAGGAGGGGAAAAACTGTTTTTT. Its protein product is CASNRGGGEKLFF.

This clonotype has just a few counts. This chain joins TRBV29-1 and TRBJ1-6; 8 bases line up with TRBD1. Germline CDR1 SQVTM, CDR2 ANQGSEA. J gave up 10 bases and V 5 bases, and 7 bases lay outside the gene matches. There are 13 residues in the CDR3. Written as DNA, the CDR3 is TGCAGCGTTCGGACAGGGTCCAGCTCACCCCTCCACTTT. Translated, it gives CSVRTGSSSPLHF.

The chain combines TRBV6-2 or TRBV6-3 with TRBJ1-1; the D is unclear. Per the germline V gene, CDR1 is MNHEY and CDR2 is SVGEGT. The CDR3 runs 14 residues. With 4 bases removed from V and 1 base from J, the gap between germline ends came to 10 bases. The CDR3 DNA reads TGTGCCAGCAGTTCCCTATGGGCGAACACTGAAGCTTTCTTT. Amino acids: CASSSLWANTEAFF.